This T cell receptor (beta chain) derives from a study of cytomegalovirus exposure and HLA in healthy donors. In the PCR, 60 Vbeta and 13 Jbeta primers were used. Sequenced by immunoSEQ multiplex PCR; TCRdb stores in-frame clones only, minus some. The sample yields about 190,000 clones, roughly four fifths seen once. V trimming: 4 bases; J trimming: 0 bases; junction bases outside the gene matches: 6. The CDR3 extends over 15 amino acids. Germline V CDR1 and CDR2: SQVTM, ANQGSEA. The specimen sequenced was PBMCs. This receptor was identified in a man younger than 30 in good health and CMV-seronegative. V usage is TRBV29-1 and J usage is TRBJ2-1; TRBD2 matches 7 bases. The CDR3 is CSVASGASSYNEQFF. CDR3 sequence (DNA): TGCAGCGTTGCTAGCGGCGCTAGCTCCTACAATGAGCAGTTCTTC.